The T cell receptor (beta chain) described here comes from a study of blood T cell repertoires in COVID-19. The repertoire was sequenced with immunoSEQ multiplex PCR; TCRdb's copy has only in-frame clones and lacks some. The sample lists fewer than 250,000 clones, 65% to 85% occurring once. The CDR3 is 13 residues long. V lost 0 bases and J lost 7, with 9 bases in between. Germline loops: CDR1 MNHNS, CDR2 SASEGT. The receptor was derived from a woman under 40 who had recovered from COVID-19. The chain recombines TRBV6-1 with TRBJ1-2, with D uncertain. What was sequenced was PBMCs or T cells enriched from blood (not recorded which). The CDR3 DNA reads TGTGCCAGCAGTGAAGCGCTGGCAGTTGGCTACACCTTC. This codes for CASSEALAVGYTF.